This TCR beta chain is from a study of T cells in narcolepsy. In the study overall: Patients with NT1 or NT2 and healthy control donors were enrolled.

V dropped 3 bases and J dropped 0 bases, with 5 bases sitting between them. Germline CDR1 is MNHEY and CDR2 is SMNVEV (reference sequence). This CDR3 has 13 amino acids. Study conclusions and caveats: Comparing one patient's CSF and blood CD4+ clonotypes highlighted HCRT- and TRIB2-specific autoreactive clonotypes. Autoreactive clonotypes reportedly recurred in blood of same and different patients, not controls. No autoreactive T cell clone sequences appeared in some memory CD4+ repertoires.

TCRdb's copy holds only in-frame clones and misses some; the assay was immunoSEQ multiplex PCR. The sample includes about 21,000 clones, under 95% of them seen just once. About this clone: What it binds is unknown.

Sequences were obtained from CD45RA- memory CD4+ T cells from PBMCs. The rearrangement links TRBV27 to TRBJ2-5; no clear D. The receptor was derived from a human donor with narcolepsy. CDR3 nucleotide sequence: TGTGCCAGCAGTTTTCAGTACCAAGAGACCCAGTACTTC. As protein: CASSFQYQETQYF.